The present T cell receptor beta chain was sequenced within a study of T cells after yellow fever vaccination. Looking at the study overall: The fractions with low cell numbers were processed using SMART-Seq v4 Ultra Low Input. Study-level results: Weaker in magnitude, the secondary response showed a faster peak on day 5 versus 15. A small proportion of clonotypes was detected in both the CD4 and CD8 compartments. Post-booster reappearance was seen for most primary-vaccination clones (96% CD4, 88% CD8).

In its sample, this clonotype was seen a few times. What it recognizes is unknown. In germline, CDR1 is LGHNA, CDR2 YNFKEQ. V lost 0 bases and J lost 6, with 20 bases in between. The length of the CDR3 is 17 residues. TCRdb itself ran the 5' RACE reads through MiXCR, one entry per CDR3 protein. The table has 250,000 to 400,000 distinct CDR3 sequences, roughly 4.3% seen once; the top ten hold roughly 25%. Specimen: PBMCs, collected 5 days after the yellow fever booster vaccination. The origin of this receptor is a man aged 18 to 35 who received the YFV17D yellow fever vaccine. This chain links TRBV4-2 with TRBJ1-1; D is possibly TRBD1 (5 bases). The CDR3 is CASSQDGASDAVAEAFF. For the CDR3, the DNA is TGTGCCAGCAGCCAAGACGGGGCCAGCGACGCCGTGGCTGAAGCTTTCTTT.